One and the same sample provided the 22 T cell receptor beta chains below, sequenced in a study of T-cell memory formation after mild COVID-19. Each CDR3 protein is one row after TCRdb ran MiXCR on the 5' RACE reads. The sample has a few hundred thousand distinct CDR3 sequences, around 27% seen once. The material sequenced was PBMCs or a T cell subset sorted from them (not recorded which). The origin of the receptors is an adult woman who had mild COVID-19 (a few samples of this study predate the infection). Cell type and time point are not known.

The chain has TRBV5-1 and TRBJ2-2; 7 bases agree with TRBD1. V lost 4 bases to trimming and J lost 5 bases; unmatched junction nucleotides: 5. The CDR3 covers 14 residues. Germline CDR1 reads SGHRS; CDR2 reads YFSETQ. The CDR3 DNA reads as TGCGCCAGCAGCCCCGGACAGGCTACCGGGGAGCTGTTTTTT. Its protein product is CASSPGQATGELFF.

This clonotype turned up a few times. The chain uses TRBV20-1 and TRBJ2-3, with 7 positions matching TRBD1. Germline values: CDR1 DFQATT, CDR2 SNEGSKA (reference sequence). The V and J ends lost 6 bases and 3 bases, in that order; junction bases with no gene match: 9. The CDR3 spans 14 residues. CDR3 coding DNA: TGCAGTGCACCGACAGGGTTGGTAACAGATACGCAGTATTTT. Protein: CSAPTGLVTDTQYF.

The rearrangement links TRBV6-6 to TRBJ2-2; D is possibly TRBD2 (5 bases). The CDR3 runs 13 residues. V dropped 9 bases and J dropped 5 bases, with 13 bases sitting between them. The germline V gene encodes CDR1 MNHNY and CDR2 SVGAGI (reference sequence). CDR3 in DNA: TGTGCCAGTCTCGACGGCGGGACCGGGGAGCTGTTTTTT. It translates to CASLDGGTGELFF.

This clonotype was detected a few times. V usage is TRBV5-6 and J usage is TRBJ1-2; 7 nucleotides line up with TRBD1. The V and J ends lost 0 bases and 6 bases, in that order; junction bases with no gene match: 2. CDR1 is SGHDT, CDR2 YYEEEE, per germline. This CDR3 contains 13 residues. Written as DNA, the CDR3 is TGTGCCAGCAGCTTGGGAGGGGGCCATGGCTACACCTTC. Protein sequence: CASSLGGGHGYTF.

This clonotype occurred a few times. The rearrangement uses TRBV12-3 or TRBV12-4 and TRBJ2-6, with no clear D. The CDR3 runs 16 residues. V lost 5 bases and J lost 0, with 11 bases in between. CDR3 nucleotides: TGTGCCAGCAGTCGGAGAGCCGGCTCTGGGGCCAACGTCCTGACTTTC. Encoded protein: CASSRRAGSGANVLTF.

The chain couples TRBV16 to TRBJ2-7; D is undetermined. There are 14 residues in the CDR3. Germline V gene lookup returns CDR1 KGHSY and CDR2 FQNENV. The V and J ends lost 2 bases and 3 bases respectively, with 11 bases between them. CDR3 residues: CASSQPAAVYEQYF. The CDR3 nucleotides read TGTGCCAGCAGCCAACCAGCTGCGGTCTACGAGCAGTACTTC.

The CDR3 DNA is TGTGCCTGGAGCCCATTCTACAACACCGGGGAGCTGTTTTTT. Protein: CAWSPFYNTGELFF. The chain recombines TRBV30 with TRBJ2-2; no firm D call. V lost 3 bases to trimming and J lost 2 bases, with 10 bases between them. Germline V gives CDR1 GTSNPN, CDR2 SVGIG (reference sequence). CDR3 length: 14 amino acids.

This rearrangement joins TRBV12-3 or TRBV12-4 to TRBJ2-7, with no clear D. The CDR3 length is 14 residues. The V and J ends lost 2 bases and 5 bases respectively, with 13 bases between them. The CDR3 sequence: CASSLRVPGNEQYF. DNA for the CDR3: TGTGCCAGCAGTTTAAGGGTTCCGGGCAACGAGCAGTACTTC.

This clonotype was seen only a few times. This chain uses TRBV10-3 with TRBJ1-1; D gene ambiguous. Trimming cost V 0 bases and J 5 bases, with 4 bases left between them. The CDR3 runs to 12 residues. CDR1 and CDR2 (germline): ENHRY, SYGVKD. The CDR3 reads CAISESRTEAFF. CDR3 nucleotide sequence: TGTGCCATCAGTGAGTCGAGGACTGAAGCTTTCTTT.

V and J are TRBV3-1 and TRBJ2-5; D uncertain. The CDR3 loop spans 12 amino acids. Germline CDR1 and CDR2: LGHDT and YNNKEL (reference sequence). Trimming stripped 0 bases from V and 3 bases from J, with 2 bases between. This CDR3 is CASSQEEETQYF. Written as DNA, the CDR3 is TGTGCCAGCAGCCAAGAAGAAGAGACCCAGTACTTC.

This clonotype was counted a few times. J is TRBJ2-1 and V is TRBV29-1; 9 bases agree with TRBD2. Germline CDR1 and CDR2: SQVTM and ANQGSEA. The CDR3 length is 11 residues. Germline trimming cut 8 bases from V and 15 bases from J; bases unmatched to any gene: 11. As DNA, the CDR3 is TGCAGCTTTACTAGCGGGCCTTCTCGGTTCTTC. This translates into CSFTSGPSRFF.

This clonotype has only a few counts. The CDR3 loop reads CASSSIMDTKDPGQFF. The CDR3 nucleotides read TGCGCCAGCAGCTCCATTATGGACACCAAGGACCCCGGGCAGTTCTTC. The chain employs TRBV5-1 and TRBJ2-1; weak D call: TRBD1 (5 bases). Per the germline V gene, CDR1 is SGHRS and CDR2 is YFSETQ. CDR3 length equals 16 residues. V lost 3 bases to trimming and J lost 12 bases, with 25 bases between them.

This chain uses TRBV20-1 with TRBJ2-4; the match to TRBD2 covers 12 bases. The ends lost 4 bases at V and 8 bases at J; junction bases unmatched: 9. The germline V gene encodes CDR1 DFQATT and CDR2 SNEGSKA (reference sequence). The CDR3 loop spans 15 amino acids. The CDR3 is CSAIILAGGPDIQYF. The CDR3 coding sequence is TGCAGTGCTATCATCCTAGCGGGGGGGCCGGACATTCAGTACTTC.

The CDR3 sequence is CASSFWTGTSTDTQYF. The CDR3 nucleotides are TGTGCCAGCAGCTTTTGGACAGGAACTAGCACAGATACGCAGTATTTT. The rearrangement joins TRBV7-8 to TRBJ2-3, with TRBD1 matching 7 bases. This CDR3 contains 16 residues. V was clipped by 3 bases and J by 0 bases; unmatched bases: 6. Germline V gene sequence: CDR1 SGHVS, CDR2 FQNEAQ.

This clonotype has a handful of counts. The chain combines TRBV5-5 with TRBJ2-1; D unclear. This CDR3 is built from 12 residues. Deletions cut 6 bases from V and 10 bases from J, with 14 bases between. Germline values: CDR1 SGHKS, CDR2 YYEKEE (reference sequence). This chain's CDR3 is CASTYGKSEQFF. The CDR3 coding sequence is TGTGCCAGCACGTATGGGAAGTCCGAGCAGTTCTTC.

This clonotype was counted a few times. The rearrangement joins TRBV20-1 to TRBJ2-5; 7 bases fit TRBD2. Germline V gene sequence: CDR1 DFQATT, CDR2 SNEGSKA (reference sequence). With V trimmed by 1 base and J by 4 bases, 9 bases remained unmatched. The CDR3 is 15 amino acids. The CDR3 nucleotides are TGCAGTGCTAGAGGGGCAGGACTAGTGAGAGAGACCCAGTACTTC. This encodes CSARGAGLVRETQYF.

The chain recombines TRBV12-3 or TRBV12-4 with TRBJ1-2, with 7 bases that match TRBD1. The CDR3 has 14 amino acids. Trimming took 3 bases from V and 7 from J; bases not matched to a gene: 8. CDR3 protein: CASSFGDRAGGYTF. In DNA, the CDR3 is TGTGCCAGCAGTTTCGGTGACAGGGCGGGTGGCTACACCTTC.

In this sample, this clonotype turned up a few times. The genes are TRBV4-3 and TRBJ2-1, with 9 bases that match TRBD2. In germline, CDR1 is LGHNA, CDR2 YSLEER. The CDR3 runs 15 residues. The V segment lost 1 base and the J segment 8 bases; nucleotides outside the gene matches: 6. This CDR3 reads CASSQVPREGYEQFF. CDR3 nucleotides: TGCGCCAGCAGCCAAGTCCCGCGGGAGGGCTATGAGCAGTTCTTC.

The rearrangement uses TRBV7-7 and TRBJ2-5; 9 bases fit TRBD1. The CDR3 has 15 residues. Germline CDR1 reads SSHAT; CDR2 reads FNYEAQ (reference sequence). The V and J ends lost 5 bases and 0 bases, in that order; junction bases with no gene match: 4. The CDR3 DNA reads TGTGCCAGCAGCCTCGGGACAGGGTACCAAGAGACCCAGTACTTC. Its protein product is CASSLGTGYQETQYF.

This clonotype came up a few times. The V gene is TRBV24-1, the J gene TRBJ2-3, with TRBD2 identical over 14 bases. V dropped 3 bases and J dropped 6; count of bases not matched to a gene: 4. Germline lookup yields CDR1 KGHDR and CDR2 SFDVKD. This CDR3 contains 16 residues. DNA for the CDR3: TGTGCCACCAGTGATCCGGGACTAGCGGGAGTCGATACGCAGTATTTT. Translation gives CATSDPGLAGVDTQYF.

The V and J genes are TRBV6-2 or TRBV6-3 and TRBJ2-5; D remains unclear. The V end was cut by 4 bases, the J end by 5 bases, with 17 bases between. Germline CDR1 is MNHEY and CDR2 is SVGEGT. The CDR3 extends over 15 amino acids. The CDR3 reads CASSWASYVGETQYF. CDR3 coding DNA: TGTGCCAGCAGTTGGGCGAGCTACGTCGGGGAGACCCAGTACTTC.

CDR3 loop: CASSSPGLAGVTGELFF. The CDR3 DNA follows: TGTGCCAGCAGTTCGCCTGGACTAGCGGGAGTCACCGGGGAGCTGTTTTTT. The chain combines TRBV12-3 or TRBV12-4 with TRBJ2-2; TRBD2 aligns across 13 bases. This CDR3 has 17 residues. J gave up 4 bases and V 4 bases, and 6 bases lay outside the gene matches.